These 24 T cell receptor beta chains were sequenced from one sample in a study of T cell responses to AZD1222 COVID-19 vaccine. Assay used: immunoSEQ multiplex PCR; TCRdb lists only in-frame clones, some missing. The sample has more than 80,000 clones; around 90% are singletons. Sequencing was performed on peripheral blood, taken 28 days after the second AZD1222 dose. The receptors were sampled from an adult who received the AZD1222 COVID-19 vaccine.

CDR3 region: CASTSLAGAADTQYF. Here the CDR3 DNA reads TGTGCCAGCACCTCCCTAGCGGGGGCAGCAGATACGCAGTATTTT. The chain has TRBV5-4 and TRBJ2-3; the match to TRBD2 covers 10 bases. The CDR3 extends over 15 amino acids. The V and J ends lost 6 bases and 4 bases, in that order; junction bases with no gene match: 8. Germline V CDR1 and CDR2: SGHNT, YYREEE (reference sequence).

The V and J genes are TRBV9 and TRBJ2-4, with D perhaps assigned TRBD1 or TRBD2 (5 bases each). CDR1 SGDLS and CDR2 YYNGEE come from the germline V gene. V was trimmed by 5 bases and J by 8 bases, leaving 17 bases between them. This CDR3 is built from 14 residues. CDR3 protein: CASSTGTLHDIQYF. The CDR3, as DNA: TGTGCCAGCAGTACCGGGACCCTCCACGACATTCAGTACTTC.

The V call is TRBV27, the J call TRBJ1-1, with D perhaps matching TRBD1 (5 bases). CDR1 and CDR2 from the germline V gene are MNHEY and SMNVEV (reference sequence). Trimming took off 4 bases at V and 2 bases at J, with 8 bases between the two ends. This CDR3 comprises 13 residues. CDR3 residues: CASSWGINTEAFF. CDR3 sequence (DNA): TGTGCCAGCAGTTGGGGGATCAACACTGAAGCTTTCTTT.

The rearrangement links TRBV2 to TRBJ1-6; D not certain. The V gene lost 7 bases and the J gene lost 0 bases, with 7 bases spanning the gap. The CDR3 sequence is 14 residues long. Germline V lookup: CDR1 SNHLY, CDR2 FYNNEI. The CDR3 reads CASKQSSYNSPLHF. The CDR3 DNA sequence: TGTGCCAGCAAACAAAGCTCCTATAATTCACCCCTCCACTTT. Looking up the rest from reference TRBV2 and TRBJ1-6 gives the full variable domain: EPEVTQTPSHQVTQMGQEVILRCVPISNHLYFYWYRQILGQKVEFLVSFYNNEISEKSEIFDDQFSVERPDGSNFTLKIRSTKLEDSAMYFCASKQSSYNSPLHFGNGTRLTVT.

V is TRBV10-3 and J is TRBJ2-3; 7 nucleotides align to TRBD1. The CDR3 has 16 residues. V lost 3 bases and J lost 4; bases outside the gene matches: 10. Germline V gene lookup returns CDR1 ENHRY and CDR2 SYGVKD. In DNA form, the CDR3 reads TGTGCCATCAGTGAAGGAGACAGGGTATTTGCAGATACGCAGTATTTT. It yields the protein CAISEGDRVFADTQYF.

The chain has TRBV9 and TRBJ1-5; 9 bases are shared with TRBD1. The length of the CDR3 is 15 residues. The germline CDR1 and CDR2 sequences are SGDLS and YYNGEE. After removal of 1 base from V and 7 bases from J, the junction contained 6 bases not matched to a gene. CDR3 amino acids: CASSVQGQGGQPQHF. CDR3 nucleotide sequence: TGTGCCAGCAGCGTACAGGGACAGGGCGGCCAGCCCCAGCATTTT.

V is TRBV28 and J is TRBJ1-4; 9 nucleotides line up with TRBD1. Per germline, CDR1 MDHEN and CDR2 SYDVKM. CDR3 length equals 14 residues. Unmatched junction bases numbered 11, after V lost 10 bases and J lost 8 bases. The CDR3 DNA is TGTGCCACCCTCGGTTGGACAGGGGACGAAAAACTGTTTTTT. This sequence encodes CATLGWTGDEKLFF.

The chain combines TRBV29-1 with TRBJ1-1; D remains ambiguous. Trimming left V 6 bases short and J 0 bases short, with 8 bases between. Germline V CDR1 and CDR2: SQVTM, ANQGSEA. The CDR3 length is 12 residues. The CDR3 loop is CSVRPMNTEAFF. DNA for the CDR3: TGCAGCGTCCGACCCATGAACACTGAAGCTTTCTTT. Drawing the rest from reference TRBV29-1 and TRBJ1-1, the complete variable domain is SAVISQKPSRDICQRGTSLTIQCQVDSQVTMMFWYRQQPGQSLTLIATANQGSEATYESGFVIDKFPISRPNLTFSTLTVSNMSPEDSSIYLCSVRPMNTEAFFGQGTRLTVV.

There are a few counts of this clone. The rearrangement links TRBV9 to TRBJ1-2; unclear D gene. The CDR3 has 15 amino acids. The V end lost 3 bases, the J end lost 4 bases, and 16 bases lay between the germline ends. Germline CDR1 is SGDLS and CDR2 is YYNGEE. The CDR3: CASSAGTGWVYGYTF. The CDR3 nucleotides are TGTGCCAGCAGCGCGGGAACCGGATGGGTCTATGGCTACACCTTC. Complete variable domain (other parts from reference TRBV9 and TRBJ1-2): DSGVTQTPKHLITATGQRVTLRCSPRSGDLSVYWYQQSLDQGLQFLIQYYNGEERAKGNILERFSAQQFPDLHSELNLSSLELGDSALYFCASSAGTGWVYGYTFGSGTRLTVV.

The chain carries TRBV2 and TRBJ2-2, with 7 bases fitting TRBD2. The CDR3 sequence is 15 residues long. J lost 5 bases, V lost 4 bases, and 7 bases had no gene match. Germline V CDR1 and CDR2: SNHLY, FYNNEI. The CDR3 DNA reads as TGTGCCAGCAGTGTTGAAGCGGGGTGGACCGGGGAGCTGTTTTTT. Its protein is CASSVEAGWTGELFF. The variable domain in full, with the rest retrieved from reference TRBV2 and TRBJ2-2, is EPEVTQTPSHQVTQMGQEVILRCVPISNHLYFYWYRQILGQKVEFLVSFYNNEISEKSEIFDDQFSVERPDGSNFTLKIRSTKLEDSAMYFCASSVEAGWTGELFFGEGSRLTVL.

V gene TRBV7-9 combines with J gene TRBJ2-5, with 7 bases that match TRBD1. Germline V CDR1 and CDR2: SEHNR, FQNEAQ (reference sequence). CDR3 size: 11 residues. This chain's CDR3 is CAGYRGETQYF. The CDR3 DNA follows: TGTGCGGGGTACAGGGGAGAGACCCAGTACTTC.

The gene calls are TRBV9 and TRBJ2-7, with D perhaps being TRBD1 or TRBD2 (5 bases each). The ends were cut back, 4 bases at V and 3 bases at J, with 11 bases in the middle. Germline values: CDR1 SGDLS, CDR2 YYNGEE. The CDR3 length is 13 residues. This chain's CDR3 is CASSPWDGYEQYF. CDR3 DNA: TGTGCCAGCAGCCCCTGGGACGGCTACGAGCAGTACTTC.

The chain is built from TRBV24-1 and TRBJ1-6; no firm D call. Germline CDR1 and CDR2: KGHDR and SFDVKD. CDR3 length: 13 residues. Trimming took off 3 bases at V and 10 bases at J, with 9 bases between the two ends. Written as DNA, the CDR3 is TGTGCCACCAGTGATGCGAATGGGTCACCCCTCCACTTT. As protein: CATSDANGSPLHF.

The chain couples TRBV5-1 to TRBJ2-7; weak D call: TRBD2 (5 bases). CDR3 length: 13 residues. The V gene's germline CDR1 is SGHRS and CDR2 YFSETQ. The V end was cut by 4 bases, the J end by 1 base, with 9 bases between. The CDR3 nucleotides read TGCGCCAGCAGCCGGACGGGGTCCTACGAGCAGTACTTC. It specifies CASSRTGSYEQYF.

The chain links TRBV9 to TRBJ1-6; D is undetermined. V was pared by 0 bases and J by 15 bases, with 22 bases between. Per germline, CDR1 SGDLS and CDR2 YYNGEE. This CDR3 contains 16 residues. This CDR3 reads CASSVDFRPSSNDLHF. CDR3 in DNA: TGTGCCAGCAGCGTAGATTTCAGGCCCTCCTCTAATGACCTCCACTTT.

The chain links TRBV7-2 to TRBJ2-6; D gene unclear. V lost 1 base and J 1 base, leaving 8 bases between the germline ends. This CDR3 spans 16 amino acids. Germline V gene lookup returns CDR1 SGHTA and CDR2 FQGNSA. This chain's CDR3 is CASSLVGQSGANVLTF. CDR3 DNA: TGTGCCAGCAGCTTAGTCGGGCAGTCTGGGGCCAACGTCCTGACTTTC. Looking up the rest from reference TRBV7-2 and TRBJ2-6 gives the full variable domain: GAGVSQSPSNKVTEKGKDVELRCDPISGHTALYWYRQSLGQGLEFLIYFQGNSAPDKSGLPSDRFSAERTGGSVSTLTIQRTQQEDSAVYLCASSLVGQSGANVLTFGAGSRLTVL.

The chain couples TRBV4-1 to TRBJ1-2, with D perhaps matching TRBD1 (5 bases). CDR3 length: 16 residues. The germline gives CDR1 MGHRA, CDR2 YSYEKL. The ends were cut back, 0 bases at V and 4 bases at J, with 15 bases in the middle. The CDR3 coding sequence is TGCGCCAGCAGCCAAGATAGAACAGGCGGAATCTATGGCTACACCTTC. Its translation is CASSQDRTGGIYGYTF.

Here the CDR3 DNA reads TGCGCCACCCGAGGGGAAGGCGGACTCTATGGCTACACCTTC. Translated, it gives CATRGEGGLYGYTF. This chain joins TRBV10-1 and TRBJ1-2; tentatively, D is TRBD1 (5 bases). Trimming removed 10 bases at V and 4 bases at J, with 19 bases between. Germline-derived CDR1 and CDR2 are WNHNN and SYGVQD (reference sequence). This CDR3 has 14 residues.

The chain has TRBV27 and TRBJ2-3, with D tentatively TRBD2 (5 bases). CDR3 size: 13 residues. Trimming took off 3 bases at V and 8 bases at J, with 12 bases between the two ends. Germline CDR1 MNHEY, CDR2 SMNVEV (reference sequence). CDR3 coding DNA: TGTGCCAGCAGTTTCCAGTCGGCGGGTACGCAGTATTTT. Residues: CASSFQSAGTQYF.

The gene calls are TRBV27 and TRBJ1-2; D not certain. This CDR3 region has 13 residues. In germline, CDR1 is MNHEY, CDR2 SMNVEV (reference sequence). Trimming took off 2 bases at V and 6 bases at J, with 10 bases between the two ends. CDR3 in amino acids: CASSLAGIHGYTF. The CDR3 region has the DNA TGTGCCAGCAGTTTAGCGGGTATCCATGGCTACACCTTC.

The chain carries TRBV7-2 and TRBJ2-1, with 8 bases aligning to TRBD2. J was trimmed by 6 bases and V by 5 bases; bases with no gene match: 3. Per the germline V gene, CDR1 is SGHTA and CDR2 is FQGNSA. This CDR3 is built from 13 residues. The CDR3 nucleotides read TGTGCCAGCAGCCCCGGGGGGGTCAATGAGCAGTTCTTC. Amino acid sequence: CASSPGGVNEQFF.

V and J are TRBV14 and TRBJ1-3; D unclear. There are 16 residues in the CDR3. Germline V CDR1 and CDR2: SGHDN, FVKESK. V lost 4 bases and J 0 bases, leaving 13 bases between the germline ends. As DNA, the CDR3 is TGTGCCAGCAGCCCCTTAGACGGCCCCTCTGGAAACACCATATATTTT. The encoded protein is CASSPLDGPSGNTIYF.

In DNA form, the CDR3 reads TGTGCCAGCAGCCAAGATTACGGTAAGGGCCACGAGCAGTACTTC. This sequence encodes CASSQDYGKGHEQYF. This sequence joins TRBV3-1 (or the pseudogene TRBV3-2) and TRBJ2-7; no clear D. There are 15 residues in the CDR3. Germline V gene sequence: CDR1 LGHDT, CDR2 YNNKEL (reference sequence). Trimming stripped 0 bases from V and 5 bases from J, with 14 bases between.

This sequence joins TRBV5-1 and TRBJ2-7; no clear D gene. This CDR3 contains 13 residues. Germline loops: CDR1 SGHRS, CDR2 YFSETQ. With 2 bases removed from V and 5 bases from J, the gap between germline ends came to 11 bases. CDR3 protein: CASSLTGRDEQYF. The CDR3 coding sequence is TGCGCCAGCAGCTTAACCGGACGTGACGAGCAGTACTTC. Complete variable domain (other parts from reference TRBV5-1 and TRBJ2-7): KAGVTQTPRYLIKTRGQQVTLSCSPISGHRSVSWYQQTPGQGLQFLFEYFSETQRNKGNFPGRFSGRQFSNSRSEMNVSTLELGDSALYLCASSLTGRDEQYFGPGTRLTVT.